This T cell receptor beta chain is from a study of blood T cells in healthy people across ages. This clonotype has only a few counts. The second PCR ran roughly 6 to 12 cycles with a sample-barcoded 5' primer and J-beta primers. Through a template-switch adaptor with 12 random nucleotides, each cDNA molecule received a tag. TCRdb itself ran the 5' RACE reads through MiXCR, one entry per CDR3 protein. The sample contains 800,000 to 1,300,000 distinct CDR3 sequences, about 25% of which appear only once. The CDR3 spans 16 residues. Trimming left V 0 bases short and J 7 bases short, with 21 bases between. The V gene's germline CDR1 is DFQATT and CDR2 SNEGSKA (reference sequence). Every donor provided approximately 10 milliliters of peripheral blood. A further study also used this sample, focusing on T cells of mothers and their children. This second study says: Mother-child pairs who were related displayed a slightly higher overlap than unrelated pairs, a difference that was non-significant.

The specimen sequenced was blood. The TCR originated in a girl aged 2-10 years in good health. This chain links TRBV20-1 with TRBJ2-5; a possible D gene is TRBD1 (6 bases). The CDR3: CSAREFGTRVHGTQYF. In DNA form, the CDR3 reads TGCAGTGCTAGAGAATTCGGGACAAGGGTGCATGGGACCCAGTACTTC.